The present T cell receptor beta chain was sequenced within a study of blood T cell repertoires in COVID-19. Study in general: In each case, the material was cDNA or gDNA derived from T cells, B-cell-depleted T cells, or PBMCs.

Germline V gives CDR1 MNHEY, CDR2 SMNVEV (reference sequence). CDR3 length: 13 amino acids. The V segment lost 2 bases and the J segment 7 bases; nucleotides outside the gene matches: 4. This table comes from immunoSEQ multiplex PCR, and its TCRdb copy is limited to in-frame clones, with some not included. Of approximately 290,000 clones in the sample, around 90% were seen once. With respect to this clone: Other DNA sequences in the same sample also yield this CDR3.

The chain recombines TRBV27 with TRBJ1-2, with 7 bases aligning to TRBD1. Sequencing was carried out using PBMCs or T cells enriched from blood (not recorded which). The source of this sequence is a woman aged 18 to 35 with acute COVID-19. The CDR3 sequence: CASSLKGAGGYTF. CDR3 coding DNA: TGTGCCAGCAGTTTAAAGGGGGCGGGTGGCTACACCTTC.